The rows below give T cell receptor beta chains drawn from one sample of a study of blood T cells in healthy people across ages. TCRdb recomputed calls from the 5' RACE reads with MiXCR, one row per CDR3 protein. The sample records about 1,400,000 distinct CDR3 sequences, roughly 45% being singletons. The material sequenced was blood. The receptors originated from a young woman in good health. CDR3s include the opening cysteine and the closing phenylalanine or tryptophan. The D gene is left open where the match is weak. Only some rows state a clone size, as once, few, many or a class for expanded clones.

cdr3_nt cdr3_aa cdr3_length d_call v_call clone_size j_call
TGCAGTGCTAGAGAGCGGACCCCGGGCCGATTTAATTCACCCCTCCACTTT CSARERTPGRFNSPLHF 17 NA TRBV20-1 few TRBJ1-6
TGTGCCTGGAGTAGGAGGGGGGGAGCAGATACGCAGTATTTT CAWSRRGGADTQYF 14 NA TRBV30 NA TRBJ2-3
TGTGCCACCAGCAGAGAACCGGGGGCTGACACTGAAGCTTTCTTT CATSREPGADTEAFF 15 NA TRBV15 NA TRBJ1-1
TGTGCCAGCAGGGACAGCGCCAAAAACATTCAGTACTTC CASRDSAKNIQYF 13 NA TRBV11-2 few TRBJ2-4
TGCAGCGTTGTCCCCGGGACCGGGAGCAACATTCAGTACTTC CSVVPGTGSNIQYF 14 NA TRBV29-1 many TRBJ2-4
TGCAGCGCGGCCGGGGGAACTAATGAAAAACTGTTTTTT CSAAGGTNEKLFF 13 NA TRBV29-1 NA TRBJ1-4
TGCAGTGCTAGATCAACCGGGTACACAGATACGCAGTATTTT CSARSTGYTDTQYF 14 NA TRBV20-1 few TRBJ2-3
TGTGCCAGCAGTCCCGGCGCAGGACCCTACGAGCAGTACTTC CASSPGAGPYEQYF 14 NA TRBV12-3/TRBV12-4 NA TRBJ2-7
TGTGCCAGCAGCCAACATTACGTGCAGTACTTC CASSQHYVQYF 11 NA TRBV3-1 NA TRBJ2-5
TGTGCCAGCAGTTACGGGGGGGGCATGAACACTGAAGCTTTCTTT CASSYGGGMNTEAFF 15 NA TRBV6-6 NA TRBJ1-1
TGTGCCAGTACCGAGACAGTGCCTAACTATGGCTACACCTTC CASTETVPNYGYTF 14 NA TRBV19 NA TRBJ1-2
TGTGCCAGCACCCCACGTGGCGGGAGCACAGATACGCAGTATTTT CASTPRGGSTDTQYF 15 NA TRBV12-3/TRBV12-4 NA TRBJ2-3
TGTGCCAGCAGTTCCCATGTAGCTACCTACGAGCAGTACTTC CASSSHVATYEQYF 14 NA TRBV6-5 NA TRBJ2-7
TGTGCCAGCATGGAAGGGGGAACTAATGAAAAACTGTTTTTT CASMEGGTNEKLFF 14 NA TRBV6-1 NA TRBJ1-4
TGTGCCAGCAGTTTTGGAGGGGGCACCTACAATGAGCAGTACTTC CASSFGGGTYNEQYF 15 NA TRBV27 NA TRBJ2-5
TGTGCCAGCAGATTCCGGGACCACGTGGGGGGGCAGTATTTT CASRFRDHVGGQYF 14 NA TRBV6-2/TRBV6-3 NA TRBJ2-3
TGTGCCATCAGTGAGTTGGGAGAGACCCAGTACTTC CAISELGETQYF 12 NA TRBV10-3 few TRBJ2-5
TGCAGTGCTAGAACCAGGGTAACCGGGGAGCTGTTTTTT CSARTRVTGELFF 13 NA TRBV20-1 NA TRBJ2-2
TGTGCCAGCAGTCCCACCCGGACAGGCTACGAGCAGTACTTC CASSPTRTGYEQYF 14 TRBD1 TRBV27 NA TRBJ2-7
TGTGCCAGCGGAGGGTCTCAGCCCCAGCATTTT CASGGSQPQHF 11 NA TRBV2 few TRBJ1-5
TGCAGCGTACTGGGGGAGGTCAATCAGCCCCAGCATTTT CSVLGEVNQPQHF 13 NA TRBV29-1 NA TRBJ1-5
TGCAGTGCTAGGCGACAGGGAGGCGGTACACCCCTCCACTTT CSARRQGGGTPLHF 14 TRBD1 TRBV20-1 few TRBJ1-6
TGCAGTGCTAGTGCCACGGGGGCGCCAGGGGATGGCTACACCTTC CSASATGAPGDGYTF 15 NA TRBV20-1 few TRBJ1-2
TGTGCCAGCATAAATCGGGCACCCTACGAGCAGTACTTC CASINRAPYEQYF 13 NA TRBV27 NA TRBJ2-7
TGCAGCGTTGGGTCCCGACCAGCGGAACCCTACGAGCAGTACTTC CSVGSRPAEPYEQYF 15 NA TRBV29-1 NA TRBJ2-7
TGTGCCAGCTCACCGGGGCCGAGCCAAGAGACCCAGTACTTC CASSPGPSQETQYF 14 NA TRBV18 NA TRBJ2-5
TGTGCCATCAGTGCTTGGACAGGGGTGAACTATGGCTACACCTTC CAISAWTGVNYGYTF 15 TRBD1 TRBV10-3 few TRBJ1-2
TGTGCCAGCAGCCCCTCCGGAGTCCAATCGGAGACCCAGTACTTC CASSPSGVQSETQYF 15 NA TRBV3-1 NA TRBJ2-5
TGCAGTGCTTGCCAACCCCCTAGCCCTAGCGGCACAGATACGCAGTATTTT CSACQPPSPSGTDTQYF 17 NA TRBV20-1 NA TRBJ2-3
TGTGCCAGCAGTGCAGGCCGGGACAGGGAAGGCTACACCTTC CASSAGRDREGYTF 14 TRBD1 TRBV27 NA TRBJ1-2
TGTGCCAGCAGTTTGAGCGGCGGGGGACAGGCCAACTATGGCTACACCTTC CASSLSGGGQANYGYTF 17 TRBD1 TRBV12-3/TRBV12-4 NA TRBJ1-2
TGTGCCAGCAGCTTAACACAGGGGAGGACTGAAGCTTTCTTT CASSLTQGRTEAFF 14 TRBD1 TRBV7-6 few TRBJ1-1
TGTGCCAGCAGTGGGCTGGGTTCAGAGACCCAGTACTTC CASSGLGSETQYF 13 NA TRBV25-1 few TRBJ2-5
TGTGCCAGCAGCTTCTTTGAGGGCCAAGAGACCCAGTACTTC CASSFFEGQETQYF 14 NA TRBV7-9 NA TRBJ2-5
TGCAGTGCGAGCTCAAAAGACTATGGCTCACCGGGGGAGCAGTACTTC CSASSKDYGSPGEQYF 16 NA TRBV20-1 once TRBJ2-5
TGCGCCAGCAGCCACGTCGGGACGGAGAATCAGCCCCAGCATTTT CASSHVGTENQPQHF 15 NA TRBV4-1 NA TRBJ1-5
TGTGCCAGCAGTTTTAGGGGGAGAGTCAACAACGTCCTGACTTTC CASSFRGRVNNVLTF 15 NA TRBV28 NA TRBJ2-6
TGCAGCGTAAGGACAGGGGGTCGTTATAGCAATCAGCCCCAGCATTTT CSVRTGGRYSNQPQHF 16 TRBD1 TRBV29-1 few TRBJ1-5
TGTGCCAGCAGTTTCCGGGACAGTACTCGCCTCTATGGTGGCTACACCTTC CASSFRDSTRLYGGYTF 17 TRBD1 TRBV28 NA TRBJ1-2
TGTGCCAGCCCTCGGACAGGGGACTACGAGCAGTACTTC CASPRTGDYEQYF 13 TRBD1 TRBV18 NA TRBJ2-7
TGTGCCACCAGGAGGGGGGATTCACCCCTCCACTTT CATRRGDSPLHF 12 NA TRBV15 few TRBJ1-6
TGTGCCAGCAGCTTAGAGGGTCGTGTCTACACCTTC CASSLEGRVYTF 12 NA TRBV11-2 NA TRBJ1-2
TGCAGTGCTAGAGATCCCGGGACTAGCGGGACCACGCAGTATTTT CSARDPGTSGTTQYF 15 TRBD2 TRBV20-1 NA TRBJ2-3
TGTGCCAGCAGTTACGCCAGCGGGAGTTCTGATGAGCAGTTCTTC CASSYASGSSDEQFF 15 TRBD2 TRBV6-5 NA TRBJ2-1
TGCAGTGCTACGGACAGCGGTGGGGAGACCCAGTACTTC CSATDSGGETQYF 13 NA TRBV20-1 NA TRBJ2-5
TGTGCCAGCAGCTTACGGGACTCACCCTACGAGCAGTACTTC CASSLRDSPYEQYF 14 NA TRBV7-9 many TRBJ2-7
TGTGCCAGCAGCCCCGGGGGGCTGGGAAAGACCCAGTACTTC CASSPGGLGKTQYF 14 NA TRBV28 NA TRBJ2-5
TGCGCCAGCAGCTTGGCCGTAGGGTCCTCACCCCCCTACGAGCAGTACTTC CASSLAVGSSPPYEQYF 17 NA TRBV5-1 NA TRBJ2-7
TGTGCCAGCAGCGTAGGGGGGGCTCTCCCCACAGATACGCAGTATTTT CASSVGGALPTDTQYF 16 NA TRBV9 once TRBJ2-3
TGCGCCAGCAGCTTGGGGTGGGCCACCCACCTCATCACAGATACGCAGTATTTT CASSLGWATHLITDTQYF 18 NA TRBV5-1 NA TRBJ2-3
TGTGCCAGCAGCCGGACTAGCCCCTACGAGCAGTACTTC CASSRTSPYEQYF 13 TRBD2 TRBV7-9 NA TRBJ2-7